A few counts support the clone carrying this T cell receptor (beta chain). Its antigen is unidentified. Between the trimmed V and J ends, which lost 2 bases and 0 bases, there was a span of 13 bases. The CDR3 is 16 residues long. CDR1 is SGHNT, CDR2 YYREEE, per germline (reference sequence). One heparinised blood draw averaging roughly 100 mL was given by each donor. The sample originates from a study of beta chain features in type 1 diabetes. General observations from the study: VDJ junctions sequenced from type 1 diabetes patients showed fewer insertions and more deletions. All four CD4+ subsets from Type 1 diabetes patients carried moderately but significantly shorter TCRB CDR3s.

cDNA synthesis used the whole RNA isolate, giving expressed TCRB sequences. Generated by immunoSEQ multiplex PCR, the TCRdb table keeps only in-frame clones and is missing some. Of 100,000 to 150,000 clones in the sample, 17% were seen once. This TCR was recovered from a man in his late teens or twenties with type 1 diabetes. The gene calls are TRBV5-4 and TRBJ2-3; possible D gene TRBD2, 5 bases. The sample comprised central memory CD4+ T cells from blood. This CDR3 reads CASSFLAAPSTDTQYF. In DNA form, the CDR3 reads TGTGCCAGCAGCTTTCTAGCAGCCCCTAGCACAGATACGCAGTATTTT.